One sample yielded the 20 T cell receptor beta chains listed below, sequenced in a study of response to subunit inactivated influenza vaccine. TCRdb re-called the RT-PCR reads through MiXCR, storing one row per CDR3 protein. The data contain about 780,000 distinct CDR3 sequences, about 18% of them singletons. Material: PBMCs from blood, obtained about 5 days after vaccination. These receptors all come from a man over 45 who received an inactivated influenza vaccine.

The V and J genes are TRBV2 and TRBJ1-3, with a tentative D call TRBD1 (5 bases). The CDR3 sequence is 14 residues long. The V end lost 4 bases, the J end lost 0 bases, and 7 bases lay between the germline ends. The V gene's germline CDR1 is SNHLY and CDR2 FYNNEI. Written as DNA, the CDR3 is TGTGCCAGCAGTGGACAGCTCTCTGGAAACACCATATATTTT. This codes for CASSGQLSGNTIYF.

The chain uses TRBV9 and TRBJ2-5; 11 bases match TRBD2. The trim removed 2 bases at V and 4 bases at J, leaving 10 bases unmatched. This CDR3 is built from 17 residues. Germline CDR1 reads SGDLS; CDR2 reads YYNGEE. CDR3 coding DNA: TGTGCCAGCAGCGTCAGGTCCCTAGCGGGGGGCCGAGAGACCCAGTACTTC. It encodes CASSVRSLAGGRETQYF.

The chain joins TRBV5-1 to TRBJ2-7, with D unclear. The CDR3 is made up of 15 amino acids. V was cut by 4 bases and J by 3 bases, with 17 bases left in between. CDR1 SGHRS and CDR2 YFSETQ come from the germline V gene. This chain's CDR3 is CASSPPSAQYYEQYF. The CDR3 nucleotides read TGCGCCAGCAGCCCACCCAGCGCCCAGTACTACGAGCAGTACTTC.

V and J are TRBV6-6 and TRBJ2-5; D not certain. CDR1 is MNHNY, CDR2 SVGAGI, per germline (reference sequence). This CDR3 is 12 amino acids long. Trimming left V 6 bases short and J 4 bases short, with 9 bases between. CDR3 loop: CASSPHVETQYF. In DNA, the CDR3 is TGTGCCAGCAGCCCTCACGTAGAGACCCAGTACTTC.

This clonotype occurred a few times. This chain joins TRBV6-1 and TRBJ2-3; no clear D. CDR1 is MNHNS, CDR2 SASEGT, per germline. This CDR3 has 15 amino acids. Trimming removed 1 base at V and 4 bases at J, with 12 bases between. As DNA, the CDR3 is TGTGCCAGCAGTGAAGGCCCCTCGTTTTCAGATACGCAGTATTTT. Translation: CASSEGPSFSDTQYF.

This clonotype was seen a handful of times. The chain combines TRBV7-2 with TRBJ1-5, with a tentative D call TRBD1 (6 bases). V lost 1 base to trimming and J lost 2 bases, with 9 bases between them. Germline assignment: CDR1 SGHTA and CDR2 FQGNSA. There are 15 residues in the CDR3. CDR3 region: CASSLVAGGNQPQHF. The DNA for the CDR3 is TGTGCCAGCAGCTTAGTAGCAGGGGGCAATCAGCCCCAGCATTTT.

The chain is built from TRBV6-5 and TRBJ1-6, with unresolved D. V lost 0 bases, J lost 9 bases, and 12 bases lay in between. The CDR3 runs to 15 residues. Per germline, CDR1 MNHEY and CDR2 SVGAGI. CDR3 DNA sequence: TGTGCCAGCAGTTACTCGAAGGACCGGAGTTCACCCCTCCACTTT. Amino acids: CASSYSKDRSSPLHF.

This clonotype showed up just a few times. The CDR3 loop is CASSLTGGLHEQYF. The DNA of the CDR3 is TGTGCCAGCAGCCTTACAGGGGGGTTACACGAGCAGTACTTC. The J gene is TRBJ2-7, the V gene TRBV7-9; 8 nucleotides align to TRBD1. V trimming: 5 bases; J trimming: 5 bases; junction bases outside the gene matches: 8. Per germline, CDR1 SEHNR and CDR2 FQNEAQ (reference sequence). This CDR3 spans 14 amino acids.

This clonotype appeared a few times. J is TRBJ2-7 and V is TRBV10-2; TRBD2 matches at 7 bases. The CDR3 contains 14 residues. Germline V gene lookup returns CDR1 WSHSY and CDR2 SAAADI. Trimming cost V 6 bases and J 3 bases; bases outside gene matches: 8. The CDR3 reads CASRGGRGGYEQYF. The CDR3, as DNA: TGCGCCAGCAGGGGGGGGAGGGGAGGCTACGAGCAGTACTTC.

This clonotype was counted between two and nine times. The chain has TRBV12-3 or TRBV12-4 and TRBJ2-5, with a tentative D call TRBD1 (5 bases). The CDR3 length is 17 residues. V was pared by 8 bases and J by 3 bases, with 25 bases between. The CDR3 nucleotides are TGTGCCAGCTCATATTCATGGGGCTCCTTGGCGGAAGAGACCCAGTACTTC. It specifies CASSYSWGSLAEETQYF.

The gene calls are TRBV6-2 or TRBV6-3 and TRBJ2-7; 14 bases agree with TRBD2. Germline-derived CDR1 and CDR2 are MNHEY and SVGEGT. CDR3 length: 17 amino acids. Trimming removed 6 bases from V and 1 base from J; junction bases left unmatched: 8. CDR3 in amino acids: CASRPGLAGERSYEQYF. Here the CDR3 DNA reads TGTGCCAGCAGGCCGGGACTAGCGGGAGAGCGATCCTACGAGCAGTACTTC.

A note on this clonotype: At one of its ends the junction is not consistent with the germline gene, which may arise from a read error. This sequence joins TRBV12-3 or TRBV12-4 and TRBJ1-3, with 10 bases identical to TRBD1. This CDR3 spans 15 amino acids. This CDR3 reads CASSWTGGFGITIYF. As DNA, the CDR3 is TGTGCCAGCAGTTGGACAGGGGGATTTGGAATCACCATATATTTT.

The chain links TRBV6-1 to TRBJ1-5; 10 positions match TRBD1. CDR1 is MNHNS and CDR2 is SASEGT in the germline V gene. The CDR3 totals 15 residues. J lost 4 bases, V lost 5 bases, and 5 bases had no gene match. CDR3 amino acids: CASSRTGGGNQPQHF. For the CDR3, the DNA is TGTGCCAGCAGTCGGACAGGGGGTGGTAATCAGCCCCAGCATTTT.

The V call is TRBV5-1, the J call TRBJ2-5; 9 bases map to TRBD1. This CDR3 region has 16 residues. The V gene's germline CDR1 is SGHRS and CDR2 YFSETQ. V shed 0 bases, J shed 3 bases, and the junction held 6 bases outside the gene matches. This chain's CDR3 is CASSLGYRGRKETQYF. CDR3 coding DNA: TGCGCCAGCAGCTTGGGATACAGGGGGCGCAAAGAGACCCAGTACTTC.

This clonotype was observed a few times. The chain has TRBV6-2 or TRBV6-3 and TRBJ2-3; 7 bases fit TRBD1. The germline CDR1 and CDR2 sequences are MNHEY and SVGEGT. Germline trimming cut 8 bases from V and 7 bases from J; bases unmatched to any gene: 15. The CDR3 is 15 residues long. This CDR3 is CASEDRDSLGNTQYF. DNA of the CDR3: TGTGCCAGCGAGGACCGGGACAGTCTCGGCAATACGCAGTATTTT.

V and J are TRBV15 and TRBJ2-2; D gene uncertain. The V end lost 1 base, the J end lost 5 bases, and 8 bases lay between the germline ends. The CDR3 contains 14 residues. Germline assignment: CDR1 LNHNV and CDR2 YYDKDF (reference sequence). CDR3 DNA: TGTGCCACCAGCAGAGTTGTCGAGACCGGGGAGCTGTTTTTT. Its protein is CATSRVVETGELFF.

This clonotype has a handful of counts. The chain joins TRBV11-2 to TRBJ2-4, with 9 bases aligning to TRBD1. The CDR3 extends over 17 amino acids. Germline V gene sequence: CDR1 SGHAT, CDR2 FQNNGV. After removal of 6 bases from V and 1 base from J, the junction contained 10 bases not matched to a gene. CDR3 nucleotides: TGTGCCAGCAGACGCCTACAGGGGGCCGGGGCCAAAAACATTCAGTACTTC. Amino acids: CASRRLQGAGAKNIQYF.

The chain employs TRBV30 and TRBJ2-3; TRBD1 is a possible D gene (6 bases). Germline loops: CDR1 GTSNPN, CDR2 SVGIG (reference sequence). V was pared by 3 bases and J by 0 bases, with 10 bases between. This CDR3 spans 14 amino acids. The CDR3 DNA reads as TGTGCCTGGAGAACAGGGATTAGCACAGATACGCAGTATTTT. Its translation is CAWRTGISTDTQYF.

This clonotype occurred a few times. The V call is TRBV7-2, the J call TRBJ2-7, with D tentatively TRBD2 (5 bases). Trimming cost V 3 bases and J 6 bases, with 9 bases left between them. This CDR3 is 12 amino acids long. Germline CDR1 is SGHTA and CDR2 is FQGNSA. In DNA form, the CDR3 reads TGTGCCAGCAGCTTCGGACTGAGCGAGCAGTACTTC. Residues: CASSFGLSEQYF.

There are a few counts of this clonotype. The genes are TRBV5-1 and TRBJ1-6; D is unclear. V was shortened by 3 bases and J by 6 bases, with 13 bases between the two germline ends. The CDR3 contains 15 residues. Per the germline V gene, CDR1 is SGHRS and CDR2 is YFSETQ. In nucleotides, the CDR3 is TGCGCCAGCAGCTGGTACAGCGGCGGTAATTCACCCCTCCACTTT. Translated: CASSWYSGGNSPLHF.